This T cell receptor beta chain was found in a study of blood T cell repertoires in COVID-19. Enrolment of Seattle patients took place during active infection, and they were followed longitudinally. The protocol was immunoSEQ multiplex PCR, while the TCRdb copy is restricted to in-frame clones and leaves out a portion. The table has roughly 400,000 clones, 80% to 90% seen once; the top ten hold 2.3%. CDR1 is SGHNT and CDR2 is YYREEE in the germline V gene (reference sequence). The CDR3 is 13 amino acids. V gave up 4 bases and J gave up 2 bases, with 9 bases separating them. The sample consisted of peripheral blood. The chain recombines TRBV5-4 with TRBJ1-2; D possibly corresponds to TRBD1 (5 bases). This TCR was sampled from an older woman with COVID-19, enrolled during active disease. CDR3 in DNA: TGTGCCAGCAGCACAGGCCTAAACTATGGCTACACCTTC. It yields the protein CASSTGLNYGYTF.